This TCR beta chain comes out of a study of beta chain features in type 1 diabetes. Study at large: Fewer than 110 million sorted cells were examined across all samples. Study-wide points: Moderately but significantly shorter TCRB CDR3s were found in Type 1 diabetes patients in all four CD4+ subsets. PCR might favor shorter templates, equally in patients and controls. Cells that show high TCR expression could be over-represented by cDNA sequencing.

CD45RO/CCR7/CD25/CD127/CD95/CD27 staining was used to isolate CD4+ naive, central memory, regulatory and stem cell-like memory cells by sorting. This clone was counted between two and nine times. Its antigen is as yet unknown. CDR3 size: 16 residues. Germline V lookup: CDR1 LNHDA, CDR2 SQIVND (reference sequence). The ends were cut back, 3 bases at V and 5 bases at J, with 14 bases in the middle. Expressed TCRB transcripts were sequenced because the entire RNA isolate underwent reverse transcription. Profiled with immunoSEQ multiplex PCR; TCRdb holds only in-frame clones, not every one. The sample lists tens of thousands of clones; under 50% were seen once.

The rearrangement joins TRBV19 to TRBJ1-6, with D hard to call. The receptor comes from a man aged 25 to 40 with type 1 diabetes. The sequencing input was stem cell memory CD4+ T cells from blood. The CDR3 region has the DNA TGTGCCAGTAGTATCTTCGGCGGACTCGATAATTCACCCCTCCACTTT. Translating it yields CASSIFGGLDNSPLHF. The complete variable domain, with remaining parts taken from reference TRBV19 and TRBJ1-6, reads DGGITQSPKYLFRKEGQNVTLSCEQNLNHDAMYWYRQDPGQGLRLIYYSQIVNDFQKGDIAEGYSVSREKKESFPLTVTSAQKNPTAFYLCASSIFGGLDNSPLHFGNGTRLTVT.